These T cell receptor beta chains were read from a single sample in a study of cytomegalovirus exposure and HLA in healthy donors. The table came from immunoSEQ multiplex PCR; TCRdb's copy has only in-frame clones and leaves some out. The sample holds 90,000 or so clones, around 74% seen once. Sequencing was performed on PBMCs. Receptor source: a boy aged 5 to 17 in good health and CMV-seronegative. CDR3s include the opening cysteine and the closing phenylalanine or tryptophan. Fields, in order: D gene, clone size, J gene, V gene, CDR3 DNA, CDR3 protein. A D gene is named only where the DNA matches it firmly. Clone size is shown for a subset of rows, as once, few, many or a class of expanded clone.

d_call: TRBD1
clone_size: .
j_call: TRBJ1-5
v_call: TRBV9
cdr3_nt: TGTGCCAGCAGCGTAGGGACAGGGGATCAGCCCCAGCATTTT
cdr3_aa: CASSVGTGDQPQHF

d_call: TRBD1
clone_size: .
j_call: TRBJ2-1
v_call: TRBV5-4
cdr3_nt: TGTGCCAGCAGCCAGGGACAGGCTTACTACAATGAGCAGTTCTTC
cdr3_aa: CASSQGQAYYNEQFF

d_call: TRBD1
clone_size: .
j_call: TRBJ2-3
v_call: TRBV29-1
cdr3_nt: TGCAGCGTGGCAACCGCGACAGGGCAAAGCACAGATACGCAGTATTTT
cdr3_aa: CSVATATGQSTDTQYF

d_call: .
clone_size: .
j_call: TRBJ1-1
v_call: TRBV10-3
cdr3_nt: TGTGCCATCAGTGACAGTACAGGGAACACTGAAGCTTTCTTT
cdr3_aa: CAISDSTGNTEAFF

d_call: .
clone_size: once
j_call: TRBJ1-1
v_call: TRBV6-5
cdr3_nt: TGTGCCAGCAGTCCACAGAGACTGAACACTGAAGCTTTCTTT
cdr3_aa: CASSPQRLNTEAFF

d_call: .
clone_size: .
j_call: TRBJ2-5
v_call: TRBV9
cdr3_nt: TGTGCCAGCAGCGTTGACAGGATGAACCAAGAGACCCAGTACTTC
cdr3_aa: CASSVDRMNQETQYF

d_call: .
clone_size: .
j_call: TRBJ1-2
v_call: TRBV12-5
cdr3_nt: TGTGCTAGTGGTCCGGACAGCTTCTATGGCTACACCTTC
cdr3_aa: CASGPDSFYGYTF

d_call: TRBD2
clone_size: few
j_call: TRBJ2-7
v_call: TRBV2
cdr3_nt: TGTGCCAGCAGTGAAGGGTCGGCTAGCGGGGTATCCTACGAGCAGTACTTC
cdr3_aa: CASSEGSASGVSYEQYF

d_call: TRBD1
clone_size: once
j_call: TRBJ1-1
v_call: TRBV27
cdr3_nt: TGTGCCAGCAGGTCGACAGGGACGAACACTGAAGCTTTCTTT
cdr3_aa: CASRSTGTNTEAFF

d_call: TRBD1
clone_size: .
j_call: TRBJ2-1
v_call: TRBV10-2
cdr3_nt: TGCGCCAGCAGTGGGGGACAGGGACCAGATGAGCAGTTCTTC
cdr3_aa: CASSGGQGPDEQFF

d_call: .
clone_size: .
j_call: TRBJ2-5
v_call: TRBV10-3
cdr3_nt: TGTGCCATCGGGAGCCAAGAGACCCAGTACTTC
cdr3_aa: CAIGSQETQYF

d_call: .
clone_size: .
j_call: TRBJ1-1
v_call: TRBV18
cdr3_nt: TGTGCCAGCCGGAGGCGGACTGAAGCTTTCTTT
cdr3_aa: CASRRRTEAFF

d_call: TRBD2
clone_size: .
j_call: TRBJ2-7
v_call: TRBV29-1
cdr3_nt: TGCAGCGTTGTGACTAGCGGCTACGAGCAGTACTTC
cdr3_aa: CSVVTSGYEQYF

d_call: .
clone_size: .
j_call: TRBJ2-2
v_call: TRBV28
cdr3_nt: TGTGCCAGCAGTTTCCCCCGCCGAGTCACCGGGGAGCTGTTTTTT
cdr3_aa: CASSFPRRVTGELFF

d_call: .
clone_size: few
j_call: TRBJ2-7
v_call: TRBV6-1
cdr3_nt: TGTGCCAGCAGTGTAGACAGCGCCTACGAGCAGTACTTC
cdr3_aa: CASSVDSAYEQYF

d_call: TRBD2
clone_size: .
j_call: TRBJ2-1
v_call: TRBV27
cdr3_nt: TGTGCCAGCAGTTTACCGGGACTAGAGCAGTTCTTC
cdr3_aa: CASSLPGLEQFF

d_call: TRBD1
clone_size: once
j_call: TRBJ2-1
v_call: TRBV5-6
cdr3_nt: TGTGCCAGCAGCTTGGACAGGGGCAGCGATGAGCAGTTCTTC
cdr3_aa: CASSLDRGSDEQFF

d_call: .
clone_size: .
j_call: TRBJ1-1
v_call: TRBV7-2
cdr3_nt: TGTGCCAGCAGCCTAAGCCCTACCTCGGGCACTGAAGCTTTCTTT
cdr3_aa: CASSLSPTSGTEAFF

d_call: .
clone_size: few
j_call: TRBJ2-6
v_call: TRBV4-1
cdr3_nt: TGCGCCAGCAGCCCACGAGCCTCTGGGGCCAACGTCCTGACTTTC
cdr3_aa: CASSPRASGANVLTF

d_call: TRBD2
clone_size: .
j_call: TRBJ2-7
v_call: TRBV30
cdr3_nt: TGTGCCTGGAGGGGCAGGACTAGGTCGGCCGAGCAGTACTTC
cdr3_aa: CAWRGRTRSAEQYF

d_call: TRBD2
clone_size: .
j_call: TRBJ2-7
v_call: TRBV4-3
cdr3_nt: TGCGCCAGCAGCCAAGATGCTAGCGGGAGGGCCGACGAGCAGTACTTC
cdr3_aa: CASSQDASGRADEQYF

d_call: .
clone_size: .
j_call: TRBJ1-6
v_call: TRBV11-3
cdr3_nt: TGTGCCAGCAGCTTTACAGGAAATTCACCCCTCCACTTT
cdr3_aa: CASSFTGNSPLHF

d_call: .
clone_size: .
j_call: TRBJ1-2
v_call: TRBV5-4
cdr3_nt: TGTGCCAGCAGCTTGAGGCTGGACTTGAATGGCTACACCTTC
cdr3_aa: CASSLRLDLNGYTF

d_call: .
clone_size: few
j_call: TRBJ2-7
v_call: TRBV7-2
cdr3_nt: TGTGCCAGCAGCTTCTCCGACAGGTCCTCCTCCTACGAGCAGTACTTC
cdr3_aa: CASSFSDRSSSYEQYF

d_call: .
clone_size: .
j_call: TRBJ1-5
v_call: TRBV7-2
cdr3_nt: TGTGCCAGCAGCTTAGAGGGGCAGTTCAATCAGCCCCAGCATTTT
cdr3_aa: CASSLEGQFNQPQHF

d_call: .
clone_size: few
j_call: TRBJ1-3
v_call: TRBV30
cdr3_nt: TGTGCCTGGACCACCGGGAACATAGGAAACACCATATATTTT
cdr3_aa: CAWTTGNIGNTIYF

d_call: TRBD1
clone_size: .
j_call: TRBJ1-5
v_call: TRBV7-2
cdr3_nt: TGTGCCAGCAGCCTTAGGACAGGGGAGGGTCAGCCCCAGCATTTT
cdr3_aa: CASSLRTGEGQPQHF

d_call: TRBD1
clone_size: .
j_call: TRBJ2-6
v_call: TRBV2
cdr3_nt: TGTGCCAGCAGTATGAGGGGGCGCGGGGCCAACGTCCTGACTTTC
cdr3_aa: CASSMRGRGANVLTF